The T cell receptor beta chain under discussion was sequenced for a study of identical twins. General study results and limits: Analyses based on zero insertions could be partly confounded by invariant MAIT and iNKT cells.

Per the germline V gene, CDR1 is SGHRS and CDR2 is YFSETQ. This CDR3 region has 14 residues. Trimming shortened V by 5 bases and J by 1 base, and 9 bases separated the two germline ends. A universal primer site arose from template switching, and cDNA bore unique molecular identifiers. TCRdb reanalysed the 5' RACE reads using MiXCR and keeps one entry per CDR3 protein. The sample consists of hundreds of thousands of distinct CDR3 sequences, around 8.8% of them appearing once. This clonotype appeared many times. Antigen specificity is unknown. Another study also made use of these data, one on yellow fever vaccine responses in identical twins. As that report states: Convergence reportedly seemed to mark part of the twins' vaccine T cell response, with personalization marking the rest.

The source material was memory (CD45RO+) T cells sorted from blood. The TCR sequence derives from a woman aged 18-35 years in good health. The chain has TRBV5-1 and TRBJ1-4; D unresolved. The CDR3: CASRRGETNEKLFF. The CDR3 DNA sequence: TGCGCCAGCAGGCGCGGGGAAACTAATGAAAAACTGTTTTTT. Full variable domain (missing parts from reference TRBV5-1 and TRBJ1-4): KAGVTQTPRYLIKTRGQQVTLSCSPISGHRSVSWYQQTPGQGLQFLFEYFSETQRNKGNFPGRFSGRQFSNSRSEMNVSTLELGDSALYLCASRRGETNEKLFFGSGTQLSVL.